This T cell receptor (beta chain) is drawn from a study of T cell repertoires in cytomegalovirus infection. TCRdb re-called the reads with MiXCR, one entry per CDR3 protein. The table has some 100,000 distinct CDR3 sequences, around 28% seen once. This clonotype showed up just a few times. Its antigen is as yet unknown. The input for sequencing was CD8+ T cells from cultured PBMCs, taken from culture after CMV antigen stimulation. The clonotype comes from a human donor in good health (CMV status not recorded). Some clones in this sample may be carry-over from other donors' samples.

In DNA, the CDR3 is TGTGCCACCAGTGATTTTCAGTACACTGAAGCTTTCTTT. It translates to CATSDFQYTEAFF. V usage is TRBV24-1 and J usage is TRBJ1-1; D remains ambiguous. The CDR3 spans 13 residues. Germline V gene data show CDR1 as KGHDR and CDR2 as SFDVKD. Trimming took 1 base from V and 3 from J, leaving 5 bases between them.